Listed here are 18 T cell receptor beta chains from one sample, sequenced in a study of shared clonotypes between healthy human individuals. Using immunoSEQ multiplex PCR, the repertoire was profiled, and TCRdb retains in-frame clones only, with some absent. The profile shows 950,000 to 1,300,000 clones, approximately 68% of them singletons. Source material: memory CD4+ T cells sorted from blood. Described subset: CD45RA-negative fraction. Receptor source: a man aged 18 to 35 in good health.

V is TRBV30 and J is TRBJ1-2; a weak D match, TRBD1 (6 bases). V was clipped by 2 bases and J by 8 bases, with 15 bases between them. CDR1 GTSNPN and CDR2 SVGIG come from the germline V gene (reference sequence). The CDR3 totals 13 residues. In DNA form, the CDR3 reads TGTGCCTGGAGTAGGGACACAAGACGAGGCTACACCTTC. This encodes CAWSRDTRRGYTF. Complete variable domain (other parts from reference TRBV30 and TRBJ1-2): SQTIHQWPATLVQPVGSPLSLECTVEGTSNPNLYWYRQAAGRGLQLLFYSVGIGQISSEVPQNLSASRPQDRQFILSSKKLLLSDSGFYLCAWSRDTRRGYTFGSGTRLTVV.

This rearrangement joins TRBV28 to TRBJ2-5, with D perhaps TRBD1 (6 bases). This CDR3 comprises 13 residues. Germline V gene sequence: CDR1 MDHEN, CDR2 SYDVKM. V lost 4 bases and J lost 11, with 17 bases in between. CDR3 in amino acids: CASSSGAPLGQYF. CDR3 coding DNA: TGTGCCAGCAGTTCAGGGGCCCCTCTAGGGCAGTACTTC.

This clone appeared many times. The CDR3 region has the DNA TGCAGCGCCCCTAGCGGAGCCGGCTCCTACAATGAGCAGTTCTTC. It translates to CSAPSGAGSYNEQFF. V and J are TRBV29-1 and TRBJ2-1; 7 bases are a match to TRBD2. Germline lookup yields CDR1 SQVTM and CDR2 ANQGSEA. V shed 7 bases and J 0 bases; nucleotides not matched to a gene: 9. The CDR3 covers 15 residues.

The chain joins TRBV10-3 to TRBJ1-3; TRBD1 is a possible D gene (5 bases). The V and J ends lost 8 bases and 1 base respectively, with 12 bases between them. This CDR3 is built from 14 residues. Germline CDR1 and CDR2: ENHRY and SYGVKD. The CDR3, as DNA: TGTGCCATCGGCCAGGGATATTCTGGAAACACCATATATTTT. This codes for CAIGQGYSGNTIYF.

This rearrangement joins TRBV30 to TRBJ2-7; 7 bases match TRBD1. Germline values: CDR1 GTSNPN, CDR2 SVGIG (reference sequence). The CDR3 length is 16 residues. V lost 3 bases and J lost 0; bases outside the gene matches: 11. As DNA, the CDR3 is TGTGCCTGGAGGAAACTCACAGGGGTAGGCTCCTACGAGCAGTACTTC. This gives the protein CAWRKLTGVGSYEQYF.

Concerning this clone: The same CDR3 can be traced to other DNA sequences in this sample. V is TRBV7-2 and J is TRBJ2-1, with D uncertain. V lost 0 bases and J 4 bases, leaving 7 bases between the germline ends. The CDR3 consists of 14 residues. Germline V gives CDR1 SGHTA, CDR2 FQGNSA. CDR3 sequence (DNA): TGTGCCAGCAGCTTAGCAGGCAGATACAATGAGCAGTTCTTC. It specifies CASSLAGRYNEQFF. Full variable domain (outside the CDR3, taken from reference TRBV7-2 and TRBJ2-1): GAGVSQSPSNKVTEKGKDVELRCDPISGHTALYWYRQSLGQGLEFLIYFQGNSAPDKSGLPSDRFSAERTGGSVSTLTIQRTQQEDSAVYLCASSLAGRYNEQFFGPGTRLTVL.

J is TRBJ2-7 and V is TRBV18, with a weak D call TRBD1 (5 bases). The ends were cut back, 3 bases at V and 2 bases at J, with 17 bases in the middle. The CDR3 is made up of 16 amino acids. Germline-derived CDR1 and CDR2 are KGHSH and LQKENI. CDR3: CASSPFGSRGAYEQYF. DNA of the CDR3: TGTGCCAGCTCACCTTTCGGATCTAGGGGTGCCTACGAGCAGTACTTC.

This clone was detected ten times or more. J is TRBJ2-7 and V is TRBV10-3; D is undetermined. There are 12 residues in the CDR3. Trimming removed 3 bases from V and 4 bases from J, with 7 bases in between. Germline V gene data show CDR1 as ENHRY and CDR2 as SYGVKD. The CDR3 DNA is TGTGCCATCAGTGAAAAGGTTTACGAGCAGTACTTC. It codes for CAISEKVYEQYF.

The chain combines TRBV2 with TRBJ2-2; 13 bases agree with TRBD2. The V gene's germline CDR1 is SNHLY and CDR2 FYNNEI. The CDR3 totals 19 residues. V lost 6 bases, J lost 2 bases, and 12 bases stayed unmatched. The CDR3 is CASSDKAGTSGINTGELFF. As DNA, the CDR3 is TGTGCCAGCAGCGATAAAGCCGGGACTAGCGGGATAAACACCGGGGAGCTGTTTTTT.

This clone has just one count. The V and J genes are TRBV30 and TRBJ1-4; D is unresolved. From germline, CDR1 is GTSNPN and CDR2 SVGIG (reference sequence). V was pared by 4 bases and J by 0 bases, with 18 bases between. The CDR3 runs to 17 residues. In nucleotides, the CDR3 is TGTGCCTGGACACGGTCCTTAAGCCTCCCAACTAATGAAAAACTGTTTTTT. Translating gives CAWTRSLSLPTNEKLFF.

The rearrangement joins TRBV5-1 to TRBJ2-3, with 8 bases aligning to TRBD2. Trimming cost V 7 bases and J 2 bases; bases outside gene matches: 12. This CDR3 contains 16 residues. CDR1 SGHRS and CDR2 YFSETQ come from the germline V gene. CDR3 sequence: CASSLRERGPTDTQYF. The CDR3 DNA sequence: TGCGCCAGCTCTCTAAGGGAGCGGGGGCCCACAGATACGCAGTATTTT.

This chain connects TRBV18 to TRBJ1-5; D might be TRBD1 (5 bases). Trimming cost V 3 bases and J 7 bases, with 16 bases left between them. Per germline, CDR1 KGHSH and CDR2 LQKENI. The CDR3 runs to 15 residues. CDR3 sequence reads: CASSPRMGGDQPQHF. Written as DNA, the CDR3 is TGTGCCAGCTCACCCCGAATGGGGGGAGACCAGCCCCAGCATTTT.

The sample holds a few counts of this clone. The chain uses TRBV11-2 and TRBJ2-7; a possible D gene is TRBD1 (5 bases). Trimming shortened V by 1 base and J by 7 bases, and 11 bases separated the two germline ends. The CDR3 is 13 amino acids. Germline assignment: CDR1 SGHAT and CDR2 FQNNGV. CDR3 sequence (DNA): TGTGCCAGCAGCTTAGCCCCAAACAGGGAGCAGTACTTC. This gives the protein CASSLAPNREQYF.

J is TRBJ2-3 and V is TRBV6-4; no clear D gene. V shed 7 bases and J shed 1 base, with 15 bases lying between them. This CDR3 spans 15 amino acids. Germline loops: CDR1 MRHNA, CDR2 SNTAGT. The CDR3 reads CASTRAAVGTDTQYF. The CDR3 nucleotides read TGTGCCAGCACTCGTGCGGCTGTTGGCACAGATACGCAGTATTTT.

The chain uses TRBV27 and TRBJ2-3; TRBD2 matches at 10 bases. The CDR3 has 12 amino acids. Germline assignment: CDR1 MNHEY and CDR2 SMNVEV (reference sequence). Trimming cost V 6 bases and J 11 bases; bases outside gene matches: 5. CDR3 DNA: TGTGCCAGCAGAAGAACTAGCGGGATGCAGTATTTT. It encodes CASRRTSGMQYF.

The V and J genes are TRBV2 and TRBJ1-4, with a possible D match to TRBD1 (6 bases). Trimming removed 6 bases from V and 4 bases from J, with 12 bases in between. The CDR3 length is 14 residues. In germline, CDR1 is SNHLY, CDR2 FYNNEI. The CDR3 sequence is CASRLRGINEKLFF. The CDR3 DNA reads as TGTGCCAGCAGGCTCAGGGGAATTAATGAAAAACTGTTTTTT.

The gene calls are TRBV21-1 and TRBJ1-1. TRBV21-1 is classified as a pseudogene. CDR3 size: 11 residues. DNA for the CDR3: TGTGCCGGCCGAGGAGGCCGCAAAGCTTTCTTT. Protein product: CAGRGGRKAFF.

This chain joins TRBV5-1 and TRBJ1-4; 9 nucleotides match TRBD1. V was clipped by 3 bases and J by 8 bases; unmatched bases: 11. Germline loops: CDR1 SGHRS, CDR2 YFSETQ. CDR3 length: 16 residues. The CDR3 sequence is CASSWIPGQGGEKLFF. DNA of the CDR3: TGCGCCAGCAGCTGGATCCCGGGACAGGGCGGCGAAAAACTGTTTTTT.